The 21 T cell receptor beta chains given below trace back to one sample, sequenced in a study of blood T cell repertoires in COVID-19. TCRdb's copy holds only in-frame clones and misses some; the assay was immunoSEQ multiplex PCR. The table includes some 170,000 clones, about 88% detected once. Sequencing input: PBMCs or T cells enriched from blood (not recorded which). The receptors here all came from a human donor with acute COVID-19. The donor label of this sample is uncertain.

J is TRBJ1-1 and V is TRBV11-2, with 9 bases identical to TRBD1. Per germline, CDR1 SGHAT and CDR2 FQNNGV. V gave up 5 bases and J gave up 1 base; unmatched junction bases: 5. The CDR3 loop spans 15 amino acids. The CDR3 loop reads CASSRGTGWNTEAFF. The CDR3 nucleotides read TGTGCCAGCAGCCGAGGGACAGGGTGGAACACTGAAGCTTTCTTT.

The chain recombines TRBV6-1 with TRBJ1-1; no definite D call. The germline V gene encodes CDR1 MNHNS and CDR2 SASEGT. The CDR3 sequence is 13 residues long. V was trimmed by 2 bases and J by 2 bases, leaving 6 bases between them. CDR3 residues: CASSERLNTEAFF. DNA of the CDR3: TGTGCCAGCAGTGAAAGACTTAACACTGAAGCTTTCTTT.

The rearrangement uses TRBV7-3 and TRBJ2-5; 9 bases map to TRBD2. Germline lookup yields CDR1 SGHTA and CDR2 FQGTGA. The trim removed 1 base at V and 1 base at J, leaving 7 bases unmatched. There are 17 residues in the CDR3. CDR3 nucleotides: TGTGCCAGCAGCTTAAATAGCGGGGGCTGGGGCCAAGAGACCCAGTACTTC. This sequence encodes CASSLNSGGWGQETQYF.

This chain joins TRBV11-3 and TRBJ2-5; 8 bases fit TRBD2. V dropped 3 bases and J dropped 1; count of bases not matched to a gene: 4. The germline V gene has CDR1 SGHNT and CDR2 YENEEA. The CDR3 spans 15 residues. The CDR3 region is CASSLTSASQETQYF. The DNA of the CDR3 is TGTGCCAGCAGCTTGACTAGCGCGAGCCAAGAGACCCAGTACTTC.

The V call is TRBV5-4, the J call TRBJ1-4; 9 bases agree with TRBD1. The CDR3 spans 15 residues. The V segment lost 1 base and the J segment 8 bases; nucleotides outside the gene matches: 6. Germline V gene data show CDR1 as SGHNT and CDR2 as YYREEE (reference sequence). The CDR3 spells CASSLSGTGSEKLFF. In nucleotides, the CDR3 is TGTGCCAGCAGCTTGTCGGGGACAGGGTCAGAAAAACTGTTTTTT.

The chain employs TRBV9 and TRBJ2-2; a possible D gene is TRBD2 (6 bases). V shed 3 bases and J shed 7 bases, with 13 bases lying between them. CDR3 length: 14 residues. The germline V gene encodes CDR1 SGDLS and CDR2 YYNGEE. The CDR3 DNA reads TGTGCCAGCAGCGCCAGAGCGGGCGGCGGGGAGCTGTTTTTT. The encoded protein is CASSARAGGGELFF.

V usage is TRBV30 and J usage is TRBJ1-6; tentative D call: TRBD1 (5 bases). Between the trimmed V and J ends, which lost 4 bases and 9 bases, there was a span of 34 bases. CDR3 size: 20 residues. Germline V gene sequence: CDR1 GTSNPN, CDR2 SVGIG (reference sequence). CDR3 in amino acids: CAWTLPRQGYSINRISPLHF. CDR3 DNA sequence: TGTGCCTGGACCCTTCCCCGGCAGGGCTATAGTATAAATCGGATTTCACCCCTCCACTTT.

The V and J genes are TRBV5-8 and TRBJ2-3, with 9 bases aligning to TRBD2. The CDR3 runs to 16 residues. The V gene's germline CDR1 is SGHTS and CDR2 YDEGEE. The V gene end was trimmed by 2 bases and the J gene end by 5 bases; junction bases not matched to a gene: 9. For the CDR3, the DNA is TGTGCCAGCAGCTTAGGGACTAGCTTTCGGGGAGATACGCAGTATTTT. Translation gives CASSLGTSFRGDTQYF. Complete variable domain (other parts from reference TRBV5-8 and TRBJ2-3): EAGVTQSPTHLIKTRGQQATLRCSPISGHTSVYWYQQALGLGLQFLLWYDEGEERNRGNFPPRFSGRQFPNYSSELNVNALELEDSALYLCASSLGTSFRGDTQYFGPGTRLTVL.

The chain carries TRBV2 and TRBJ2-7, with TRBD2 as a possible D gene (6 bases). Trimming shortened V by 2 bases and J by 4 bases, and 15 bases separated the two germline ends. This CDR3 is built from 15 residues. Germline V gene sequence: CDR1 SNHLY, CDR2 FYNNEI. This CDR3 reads CASSERGTRVYEQYF. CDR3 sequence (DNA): TGTGCCAGCAGTGAACGCGGGACCAGAGTTTACGAGCAGTACTTC.

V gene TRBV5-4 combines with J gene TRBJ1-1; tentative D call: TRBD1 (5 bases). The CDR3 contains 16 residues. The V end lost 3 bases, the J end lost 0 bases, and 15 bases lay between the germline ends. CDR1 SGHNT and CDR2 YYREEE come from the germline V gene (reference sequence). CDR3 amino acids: CASSSRQGLLNTEAFF. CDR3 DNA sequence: TGTGCCAGCAGCTCACGCCAGGGACTTTTGAACACTGAAGCTTTCTTT. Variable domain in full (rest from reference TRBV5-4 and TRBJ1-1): ETGVTQSPTHLIKTRGQQVTLRCSSQSGHNTVSWYQQALGQGPQFIFQYYREEENGRGNFPPRFSGLQFPNYSSELNVNALELDDSALYLCASSSRQGLLNTEAFFGQGTRLTVV.

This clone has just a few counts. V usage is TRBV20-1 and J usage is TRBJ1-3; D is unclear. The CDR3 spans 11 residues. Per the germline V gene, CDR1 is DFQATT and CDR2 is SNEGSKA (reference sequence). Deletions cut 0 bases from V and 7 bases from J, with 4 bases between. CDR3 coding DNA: TGCAGTGCTAGAGAGACTAACACCATATATTTT. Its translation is CSARETNTIYF.

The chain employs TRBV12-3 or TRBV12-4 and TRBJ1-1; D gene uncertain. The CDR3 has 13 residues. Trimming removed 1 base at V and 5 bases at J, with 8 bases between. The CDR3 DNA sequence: TGTGCCAGCAGTTTAGGGGGAGGGACTGAAGCTTTCTTT. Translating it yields CASSLGGGTEAFF.

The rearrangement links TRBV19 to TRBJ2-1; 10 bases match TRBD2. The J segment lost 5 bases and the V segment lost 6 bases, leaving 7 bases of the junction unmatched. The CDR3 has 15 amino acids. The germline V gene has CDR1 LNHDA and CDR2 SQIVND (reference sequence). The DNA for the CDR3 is TGTGCCAGTAGCTACCTAGCGGGGGAACACAATGAGCAGTTCTTC. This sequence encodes CASSYLAGEHNEQFF.

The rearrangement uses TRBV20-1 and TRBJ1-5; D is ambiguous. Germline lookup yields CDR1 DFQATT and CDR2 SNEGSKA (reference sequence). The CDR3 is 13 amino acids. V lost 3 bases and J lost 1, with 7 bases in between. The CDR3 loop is CSASFQSNQPQHF. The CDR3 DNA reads TGCAGTGCTAGTTTCCAGAGCAATCAGCCCCAGCATTTT.

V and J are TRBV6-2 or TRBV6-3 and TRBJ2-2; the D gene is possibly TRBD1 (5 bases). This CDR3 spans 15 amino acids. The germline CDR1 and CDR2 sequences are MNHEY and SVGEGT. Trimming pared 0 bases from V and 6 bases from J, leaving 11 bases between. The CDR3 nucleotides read TGTGCCAGCAGTTACTCACAGGAAGGATCCGGGGAGCTGTTTTTT. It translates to CASSYSQEGSGELFF.

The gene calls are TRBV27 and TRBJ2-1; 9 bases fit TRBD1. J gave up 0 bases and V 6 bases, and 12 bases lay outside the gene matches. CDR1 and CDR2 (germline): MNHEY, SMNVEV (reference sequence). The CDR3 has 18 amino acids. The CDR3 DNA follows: TGTGCCAGCAGCCCCGGGACAGGGATCCCCCTCTCCTACAATGAGCAGTTCTTC. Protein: CASSPGTGIPLSYNEQFF.

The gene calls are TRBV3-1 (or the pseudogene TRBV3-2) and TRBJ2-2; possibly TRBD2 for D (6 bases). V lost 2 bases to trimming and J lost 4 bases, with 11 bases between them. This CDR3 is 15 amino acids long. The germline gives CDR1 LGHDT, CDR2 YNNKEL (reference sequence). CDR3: CASSQSFGGTGELFF. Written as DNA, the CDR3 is TGTGCCAGCAGCCAAAGTTTCGGGGGCACCGGGGAGCTGTTTTTT.

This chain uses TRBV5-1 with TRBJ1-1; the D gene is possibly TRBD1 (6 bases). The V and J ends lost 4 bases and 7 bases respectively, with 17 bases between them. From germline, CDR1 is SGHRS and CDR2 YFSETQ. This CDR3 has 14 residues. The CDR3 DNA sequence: TGCGCCAGCAGCCCCGGCGGGGGGCTGGTTGAAGCTTTCTTT. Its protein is CASSPGGGLVEAFF.

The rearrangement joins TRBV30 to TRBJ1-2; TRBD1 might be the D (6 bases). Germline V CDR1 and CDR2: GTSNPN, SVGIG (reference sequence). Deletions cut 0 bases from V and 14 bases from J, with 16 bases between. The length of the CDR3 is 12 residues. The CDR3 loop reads CAWSVGNGGATF. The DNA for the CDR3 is TGTGCCTGGAGTGTAGGAAACGGGGGGGCGACCTTC. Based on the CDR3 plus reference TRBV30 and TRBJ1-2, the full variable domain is SQTIHQWPATLVQPVGSPLSLECTVEGTSNPNLYWYRQAAGRGLQLLFYSVGIGQISSEVPQNLSASRPQDRQFILSSKKLLLSDSGFYLCAWSVGNGGATFGSGTRLTVV.

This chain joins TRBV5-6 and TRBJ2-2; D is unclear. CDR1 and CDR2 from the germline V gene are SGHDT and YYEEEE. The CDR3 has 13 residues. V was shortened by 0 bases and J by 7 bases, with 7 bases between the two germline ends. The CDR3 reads CASSLAGGGELFF. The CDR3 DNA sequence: TGTGCCAGCAGCTTGGCCGGTGGCGGGGAGCTGTTTTTT.

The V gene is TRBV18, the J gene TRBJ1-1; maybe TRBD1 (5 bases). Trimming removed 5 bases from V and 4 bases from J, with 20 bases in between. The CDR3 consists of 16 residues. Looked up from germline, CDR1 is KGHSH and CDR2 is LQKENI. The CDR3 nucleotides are TGTGCCAGCTCAGACGGTGGGACTATTGTTGGCACTGAAGCTTTCTTT. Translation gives CASSDGGTIVGTEAFF.